This record looks at one T cell receptor (beta chain) sequence and its context. The antigen is not known. This entry is derived from a study of Tregs in tolerant kidney transplant recipients. General study findings and limits: Donor-specific Treg expansion exceeded global Treg expansion in tolerant patients, suggesting antigen drive.

Some clones are missing from TCRdb's copy, which holds only in-frame ones; the method was immunoSEQ multiplex PCR. The table has 60,000 or so clones, roughly 85% seen once. The V segment lost 7 bases and the J segment 3 bases; nucleotides outside the gene matches: 12. The CDR3 spans 15 residues. Germline CDR1 SNHLY, CDR2 FYNNEI. The sample in question was Tregs from blood, obtained before the transplant. This receptor was obtained from a human donor who received a combined kidney and bone marrow transplant. The chain carries TRBV2 and TRBJ2-7, with TRBD1 matching over 7 bases. The DNA for the CDR3 is TGTGCCAGCACCCTCGCCCGGGACAGATTCTACGAGCAGTACTTC. As protein: CASTLARDRFYEQYF.